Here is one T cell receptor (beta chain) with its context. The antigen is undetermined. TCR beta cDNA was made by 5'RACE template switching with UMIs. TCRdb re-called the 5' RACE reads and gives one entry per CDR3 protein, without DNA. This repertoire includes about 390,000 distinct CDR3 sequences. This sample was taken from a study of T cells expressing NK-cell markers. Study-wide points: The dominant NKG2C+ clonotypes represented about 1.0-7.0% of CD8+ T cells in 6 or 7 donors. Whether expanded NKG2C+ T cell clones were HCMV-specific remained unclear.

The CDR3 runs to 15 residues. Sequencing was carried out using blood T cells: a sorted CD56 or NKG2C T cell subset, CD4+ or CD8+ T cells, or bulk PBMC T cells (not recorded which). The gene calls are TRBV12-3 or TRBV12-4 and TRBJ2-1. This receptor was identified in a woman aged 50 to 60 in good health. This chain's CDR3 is CASSLTGATYNEQFF.